Shown below are 9 T cell receptor beta chains from a single sample sequenced in a study of T cells in Graves' hyperthyroidism and ophthalmopathy. TCR beta CDR3 regions were amplified from RNA transcripts. An initial round of RT-PCR targeting the TCR CDR3 relied on the HTBI primer set. TCRdb re-called the multiplex PCR reads with MiXCR, one entry per CDR3 protein. The sample comprises a few hundred thousand distinct CDR3 sequences, 15% of which are singletons, and approximately 29% rests with the top ten. Material: blood. The source is a woman aged 25 to 39 with Graves' hyperthyroidism.

This clonotype was detected ten times or more. The chain links TRBV6-1 to TRBJ1-2; the D is unclear. This CDR3 is 13 amino acids long. The germline V gene has CDR1 MNHNS and CDR2 SASEGT. V dropped 5 bases and J dropped 0 bases, with 7 bases sitting between them. Written as DNA, the CDR3 is TGTGCCAGCAGTTACGGGGCTAACTATGGCTACACCTTC. Translation gives CASSYGANYGYTF.

The chain couples TRBV7-9 to TRBJ2-1; 8 nucleotides align to TRBD1. Per the germline V gene, CDR1 is SEHNR and CDR2 is FQNEAQ (reference sequence). V shed 1 base and J 7 bases; nucleotides not matched to a gene: 6. CDR3 length: 15 amino acids. CDR3 DNA sequence: TGTGCCAGCAGCTTAGGCAGGGGGCGCGGAAATGAGCAGTTCTTC. Its translation: CASSLGRGRGNEQFF.

This clonotype was seen at least ten times. The CDR3 spells CAISDSGAHNEQFF. The CDR3 DNA reads TGTGCCATCAGTGATAGCGGAGCCCACAATGAGCAGTTCTTC. V usage is TRBV10-3 and J usage is TRBJ2-1; TRBD2 is a possible D gene (6 bases). This CDR3 region has 14 residues. Between the trimmed V and J ends, which lost 3 bases and 5 bases, there was a span of 11 bases. The germline CDR1 and CDR2 sequences are ENHRY and SYGVKD.

This chain uses TRBV19 with TRBJ2-2, with D hard to call. Trimming took 3 bases from V and 4 from J, leaving 9 bases between them. This CDR3 region has 14 residues. Germline V gene sequence: CDR1 LNHDA, CDR2 SQIVND (reference sequence). The CDR3 here is CASSIRRSTGELFF. CDR3 sequence (DNA): TGTGCCAGTAGTATCCGCAGGAGCACCGGGGAGCTGTTTTTT.

The rearrangement joins TRBV30 to TRBJ2-7, with 15 nucleotides matching TRBD2. V shed 0 bases and J 2 bases; nucleotides not matched to a gene: 8. The CDR3 runs 18 residues. The V gene's germline CDR1 is GTSNPN and CDR2 SVGIG (reference sequence). The CDR3 reads CAWSVLWTSGRATYEQYF. In nucleotides, the CDR3 is TGTGCCTGGAGTGTACTATGGACTAGCGGGAGGGCTACCTACGAGCAGTACTTC.

This clonotype was found many times. The chain recombines TRBV24-1 with TRBJ2-1; 10 bases are shared with TRBD2. CDR1 KGHDR and CDR2 SFDVKD come from the germline V gene. The CDR3 runs 21 residues. The ends lost 9 bases at V and 4 bases at J; junction bases unmatched: 26. The CDR3 spells CATGGKPPGRASGSTYNEQFF. In nucleotides, the CDR3 is TGTGCCACCGGCGGCAAGCCACCAGGAAGAGCTAGCGGGAGCACGTACAATGAGCAGTTCTTC.

This chain links TRBV5-6 with TRBJ2-3; the D is unclear. The CDR3 sequence is 16 residues long. Per germline, CDR1 SGHDT and CDR2 YYEEEE. Trimming took off 5 bases at V and 2 bases at J, with 18 bases between the two ends. CDR3 amino acids: CASSDNWRRYTDTQYF. The CDR3 DNA is TGTGCCAGCAGTGATAATTGGCGGAGATACACAGATACGCAGTATTTT.

This clonotype came up many times. The chain links TRBV6-4 to TRBJ2-1, with TRBD2 identical over 7 bases. There are 13 residues in the CDR3. V gave up 4 bases and J gave up 3 bases; unmatched junction bases: 0. CDR1 is MRHNA and CDR2 is SNTAGT in the germline V gene. Here the CDR3 DNA reads TGTGCCAGCAGTGGGACTAGCTACAATGAGCAGTTCTTC. Protein product: CASSGTSYNEQFF.

This clonotype was detected ten times or more. The chain combines TRBV3-1 with TRBJ1-5, with TRBD1 identical over 9 bases. This CDR3 spans 18 amino acids. V lost 1 base and J lost 4; bases outside the gene matches: 11. Germline loops: CDR1 LGHDT, CDR2 YNNKEL (reference sequence). This CDR3 is CASSQGPGTGPLNQPQHF. The CDR3, as DNA: TGTGCCAGCAGCCAAGGGCCCGGGACAGGGCCCTTAAATCAGCCCCAGCATTTT. The full variable domain, rest sourced from reference TRBV3-1 and TRBJ1-5, is DTAVSQTPKYLVTQMGNDKSIKCEQNLGHDTMYWYKQDSKKFLKIMFSYNNKELIINETVPNRFSPKSPDKAHLNLHINSLELGDSAVYFCASSQGPGTGPLNQPQHFGDGTRLSIL.